This is a list of T cell receptor beta chains from one sample in a study of blood T cell repertoires in COVID-19. Repertoires were generated with immunoSEQ multiplex PCR, while TCRdb's copy carries only in-frame clones and drops some. Here the sample spans tens of thousands of clones, 80% to 90% being singletons. The sequenced sample consisted of peripheral blood. The receptors here all came from a human donor in a cohort sampled during active COVID-19. Both conserved end residues are part of each CDR3. A D gene is named only where the DNA matches it firmly. The size of a clone is reported for some rows only, either as once, few or many, or as a class for expanded clones.

clone size,V gene,D gene,J gene,CDR3 DNA,CDR3 protein
-,TRBV5-1,-,TRBJ1-1,TGCGCCAGCGCCTACTCTGGAGGGAACACTGAAGCTTTCTTT,CASAYSGGNTEAFF
-,TRBV27,TRBD2,TRBJ2-2,TGTGCCAGCAGATTTAGCGGGAGTACCGGGGAGCTGTTTTTT,CASRFSGSTGELFF
-,TRBV27,-,TRBJ1-5,TGTGCCAGCAGTCCGCAGGGTTATAGCAATCAGCCCCAGCATTTT,CASSPQGYSNQPQHF
-,TRBV19,TRBD2,TRBJ2-1,TGTGCCAGTAGTGCTTGGACTAGCGGGAGGGAGACTCACGAGCAGTTCTTC,CASSAWTSGRETHEQFF
once,TRBV30,-,TRBJ1-1,TGTGCCTGGAGTACTTCCCTCGGTGCAGGGTTTATCGGCACTGAAGCTTTCTTT,CAWSTSLGAGFIGTEAFF
-,TRBV29-1,-,TRBJ2-2,TGCAGCGTTACCGACAGGGAGGCGTACACCGGGGAGCTGTTTTTT,CSVTDREAYTGELFF
-,TRBV2,-,TRBJ1-2,TGTGCCAGCAGTGAAGGACTGGGGGGATATGGCTACACCTTC,CASSEGLGGYGYTF
-,TRBV9,TRBD1,TRBJ2-6,TGTGCCAGCAGCCAAGACAGGGCTGGGGCCAACGTCCTGACTTTC,CASSQDRAGANVLTF
-,TRBV4-1,TRBD2,TRBJ2-5,TGCGCCAGCAGCCAAGGGCGGGGGGGCCTACAGGAGACCCAGTACTTC,CASSQGRGGLQETQYF
few,TRBV5-8,-,TRBJ1-4,TGTGCCAGCAGCTTGTATTCCTCGTATGAAAAACTGTTTTTT,CASSLYSSYEKLFF
few,TRBV7-9,TRBD1,TRBJ2-7,TGTGCCAGCAGCCGGGACAGCCAATACGAGCAGTACTTC,CASSRDSQYEQYF
few,TRBV3-1/TRBV3-2,-,TRBJ1-2,TGTGCCAGCAGCCAAGGGACAGCCTCAGCGGGCTACACCTTC,CASSQGTASAGYTF
-,TRBV3-1/TRBV3-2,TRBD1,TRBJ2-1,TGTGCCAGCAGGGCGACAGGGGGCGCAGGATCCTACAATGAGCAGTTCTTC,CASRATGGAGSYNEQFF
-,TRBV5-4,-,TRBJ2-1,TGTGCCAGCAGCTTGAGGAGCTCCTACAATGAGCAGTTCTTC,CASSLRSSYNEQFF
-,TRBV5-6,TRBD1,TRBJ2-1,TGTGCCAGCAGCTTGTGGGACAGGGATTACAATGAGCAGTTCTTC,CASSLWDRDYNEQFF
-,TRBV4-2,TRBD2,TRBJ2-3,TGTGCCAGCAGCAGACGGACTAGCGGGGGGGCGCCAGATACGCAGTATTTT,CASSRRTSGGAPDTQYF
-,TRBV18,-,TRBJ1-2,TGTGCCAGCTCACGTTCGACAGACTATGGCTACACCTTC,CASSRSTDYGYTF
-,TRBV20-1,-,TRBJ2-7,TGCAGTGCCACCAGCGGGTACGAGCAGTACTTC,CSATSGYEQYF
once,TRBV6-5,-,TRBJ1-1,TGTGCCAGCAGTTACTTTGGGGGGGTAACTGAAGCTTTCTTT,CASSYFGGVTEAFF
-,TRBV3-1/TRBV3-2,TRBD2,TRBJ2-7,TGTGCCAGCAGCCCCTGGTCTAGCGGGAGCACCTACGAGCAGTACTTC,CASSPWSSGSTYEQYF
once,TRBV9,TRBD2,TRBJ2-3,TGTGCCAGCAGCAGAGATAGCGGGATGAACGCAGATACGCAGTATTTT,CASSRDSGMNADTQYF
few,TRBV9,-,TRBJ2-3,TGTGCCAGCAGCGTAGGGGAGACAGATACGCAGTATTTT,CASSVGETDTQYF
-,TRBV10-3,-,TRBJ2-7,TGTGCCATCAGGGACAGTTCCTACGAGCAGTACTTC,CAIRDSSYEQYF
-,TRBV2,-,TRBJ2-5,TGTGCCAGCAGTGTGGTACAGGGCCAAGAGACCCAGTACTTC,CASSVVQGQETQYF
-,TRBV13,TRBD2,TRBJ2-3,TGTGCCAGCAGCGCGTCGTCTGGACTAGCGGGAGGGCTTAGCACAGATACGCAGTATTTT,CASSASSGLAGGLSTDTQYF
-,TRBV28,-,TRBJ2-5,TGTGCCAGCAGTCTTGGATCGCCAGGGACCCAGTACTTC,CASSLGSPGTQYF
-,TRBV10-2,TRBD2,TRBJ2-7,TGCGCCACCGGACTAGCGGGGGGGGTAAACGAGCAGTACTTC,CATGLAGGVNEQYF
-,TRBV2,TRBD2,TRBJ2-7,TGTGCCAGCAGCCAAGGACGGGAGGCTGGCGAGCAGTACTTC,CASSQGREAGEQYF